This T cell receptor (beta chain) was sequenced in a study of blood T cells in healthy people across ages. A sample-barcoded 5' primer and a J-beta primer mix were used in a second PCR of roughly 7 to 11 cycles. TCRdb re-analysed the 5' RACE reads in MiXCR, keeping a single row per CDR3 protein. This table holds roughly 700,000 distinct CDR3 sequences, approximately 31% found once. The people who gave samples were healthy Caucasians from Russia, aged about 6 to 95. The sample taken for sequencing was blood. The clonotype was recovered from a woman aged 80 or over in good health.

CDR3 sequence reads: CSAQTGLVNEQFF. DNA for the CDR3: TGCAGTGCCCAGACCGGACTTGTCAATGAGCAGTTCTTC. This sequence joins TRBV20-1 and TRBJ2-1; a weak D match, TRBD2 (5 bases). The length of the CDR3 is 13 residues. Germline loops: CDR1 DFQATT, CDR2 SNEGSKA (reference sequence). V was shortened by 6 bases and J by 6 bases, with 15 bases between the two germline ends.